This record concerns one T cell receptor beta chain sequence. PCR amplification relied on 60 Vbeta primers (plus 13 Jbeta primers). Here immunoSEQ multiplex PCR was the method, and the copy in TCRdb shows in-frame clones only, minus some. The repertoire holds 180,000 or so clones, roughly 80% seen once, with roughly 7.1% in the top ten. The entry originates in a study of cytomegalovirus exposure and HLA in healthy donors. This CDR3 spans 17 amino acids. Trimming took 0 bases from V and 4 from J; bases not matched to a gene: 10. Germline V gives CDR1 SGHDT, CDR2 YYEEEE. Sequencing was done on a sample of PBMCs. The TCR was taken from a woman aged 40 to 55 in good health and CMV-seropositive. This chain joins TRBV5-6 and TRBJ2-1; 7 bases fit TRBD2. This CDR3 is CASSLAGWSSGYNEQFF. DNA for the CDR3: TGTGCCAGCAGCTTGGCCGGTTGGTCTAGCGGTTACAATGAGCAGTTCTTC.